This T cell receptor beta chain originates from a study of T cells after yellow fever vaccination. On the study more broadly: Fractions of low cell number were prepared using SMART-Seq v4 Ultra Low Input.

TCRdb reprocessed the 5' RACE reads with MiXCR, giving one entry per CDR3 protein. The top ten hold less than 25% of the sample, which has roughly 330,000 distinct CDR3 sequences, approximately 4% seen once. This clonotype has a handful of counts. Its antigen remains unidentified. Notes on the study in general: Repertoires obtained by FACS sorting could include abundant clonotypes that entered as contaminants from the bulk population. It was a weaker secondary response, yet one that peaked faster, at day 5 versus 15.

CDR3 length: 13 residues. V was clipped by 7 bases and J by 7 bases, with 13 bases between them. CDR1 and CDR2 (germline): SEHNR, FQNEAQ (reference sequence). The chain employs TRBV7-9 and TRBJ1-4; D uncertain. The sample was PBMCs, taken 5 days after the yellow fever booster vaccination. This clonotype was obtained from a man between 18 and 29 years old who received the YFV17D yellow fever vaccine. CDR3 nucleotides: TGTGCCAGCACCCCATCCAAGGGTGAAAAACTGTTTTTT. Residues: CASTPSKGEKLFF.